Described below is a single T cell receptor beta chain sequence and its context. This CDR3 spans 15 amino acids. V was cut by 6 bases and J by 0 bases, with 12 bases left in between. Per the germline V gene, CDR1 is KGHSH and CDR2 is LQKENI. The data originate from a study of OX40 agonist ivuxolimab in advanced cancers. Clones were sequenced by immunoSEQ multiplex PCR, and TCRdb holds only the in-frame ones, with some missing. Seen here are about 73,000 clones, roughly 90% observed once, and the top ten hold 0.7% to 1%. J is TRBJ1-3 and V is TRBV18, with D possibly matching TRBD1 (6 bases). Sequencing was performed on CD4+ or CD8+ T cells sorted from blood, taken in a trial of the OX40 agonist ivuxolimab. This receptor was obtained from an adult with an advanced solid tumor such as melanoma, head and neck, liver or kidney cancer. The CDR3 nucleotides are TGTGCCAGCTCCCCCGGACAGAGCTCTGGAAACACCATATATTTT. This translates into CASSPGQSSGNTIYF.